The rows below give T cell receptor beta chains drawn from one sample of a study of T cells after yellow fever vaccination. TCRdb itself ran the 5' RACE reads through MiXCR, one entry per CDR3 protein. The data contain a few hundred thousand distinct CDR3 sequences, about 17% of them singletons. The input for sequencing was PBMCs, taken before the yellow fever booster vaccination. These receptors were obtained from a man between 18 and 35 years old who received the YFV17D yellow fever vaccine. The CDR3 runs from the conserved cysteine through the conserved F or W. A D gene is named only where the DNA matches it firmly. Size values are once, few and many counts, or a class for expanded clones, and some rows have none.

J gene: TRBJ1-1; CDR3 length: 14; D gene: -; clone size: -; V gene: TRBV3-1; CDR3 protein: CASSQLIANTEAFF; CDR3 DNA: TGTGCCAGCAGCCAACTGATAGCCAACACTGAAGCTTTCTTT
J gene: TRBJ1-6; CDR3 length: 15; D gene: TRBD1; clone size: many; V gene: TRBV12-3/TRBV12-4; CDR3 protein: CASSKGQRVDSPLHF; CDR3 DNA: TGTGCCAGCAGTAAGGGACAGCGTGTCGATTCACCCCTCCACTTT
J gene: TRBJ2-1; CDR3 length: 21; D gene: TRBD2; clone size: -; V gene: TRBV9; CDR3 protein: CASSVGPMGGGPTRQMNEQFF; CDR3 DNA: TGTGCCAGCAGCGTGGGACCCATGGGCGGGGGGCCGACGCGTCAGATGAATGAGCAGTTCTTC
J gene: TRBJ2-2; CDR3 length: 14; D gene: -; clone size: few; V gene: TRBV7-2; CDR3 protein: CASTPTANTGELFF; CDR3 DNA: TGTGCCAGCACCCCAACAGCGAACACCGGGGAGCTGTTTTTT
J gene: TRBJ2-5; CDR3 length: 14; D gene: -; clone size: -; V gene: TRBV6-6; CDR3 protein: CASRLGGGRGTQYF; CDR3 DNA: TGTGCCAGCAGATTAGGGGGGGGCAGAGGGACCCAGTACTTC
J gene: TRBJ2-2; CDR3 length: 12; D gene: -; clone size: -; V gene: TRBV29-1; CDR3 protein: CSAGQNTGELFF; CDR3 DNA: TGCAGTGCGGGACAAAACACCGGGGAGCTGTTTTTT
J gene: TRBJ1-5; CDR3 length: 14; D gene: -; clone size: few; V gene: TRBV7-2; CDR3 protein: CASSSRGAGQPQHF; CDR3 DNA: TGTGCCAGCAGCTCCCGGGGGGCAGGACAGCCCCAGCATTTT
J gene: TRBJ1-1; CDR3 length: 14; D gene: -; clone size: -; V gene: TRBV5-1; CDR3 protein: CASSLGVAGTEAFF; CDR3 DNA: TGCGCCAGCAGCTTGGGTGTGGCCGGGACAGAAGCTTTCTTT
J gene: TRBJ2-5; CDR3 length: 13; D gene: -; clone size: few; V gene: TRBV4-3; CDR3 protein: CASSPLRMGPQYF; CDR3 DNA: TGCGCCAGCAGCCCCCTCAGGATGGGACCCCAGTACTTC
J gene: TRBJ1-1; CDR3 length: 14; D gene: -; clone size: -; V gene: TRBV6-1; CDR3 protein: CASRPSNWDTEAFF; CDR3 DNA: TGTGCCAGCAGACCGTCCAACTGGGACACTGAAGCTTTCTTT
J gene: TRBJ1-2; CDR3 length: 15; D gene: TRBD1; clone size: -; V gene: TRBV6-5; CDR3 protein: CASTRFLGQGPGYTF; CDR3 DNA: TGTGCCAGCACCCGCTTTTTGGGACAGGGACCTGGCTACACCTTC
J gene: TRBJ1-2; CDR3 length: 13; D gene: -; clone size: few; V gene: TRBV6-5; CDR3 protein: CASSYGGADGYTF; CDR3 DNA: TGTGCCAGCAGTTACGGGGGGGCCGATGGCTACACCTTC
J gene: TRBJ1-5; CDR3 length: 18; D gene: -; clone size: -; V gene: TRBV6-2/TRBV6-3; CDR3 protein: CASSYSRRGAIYNQPQHF; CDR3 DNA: TGTGCCAGCAGTTACTCGAGGAGGGGGGCGATTTACAATCAGCCCCAGCATTTT
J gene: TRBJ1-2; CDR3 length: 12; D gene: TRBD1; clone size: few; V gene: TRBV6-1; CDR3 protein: CASRRTGHGYTF; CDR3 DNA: TGTGCCAGCAGGCGGACAGGGCATGGCTACACCTTC